The T cell receptor (beta chain) under discussion was sequenced for a study of spatial heterogeneity in lung cancer. Overall study results and limits: Mutation tallies in tumors tracked expanded intratumoral alpha and beta TCR counts.

This clonotype occurred many times. Its antigen remains unknown. CDR3 length: 16 amino acids. V gave up 3 bases and J gave up 0 bases; unmatched junction bases: 5. Germline assignment: CDR1 DFQATT and CDR2 SNEGSKA (reference sequence). Using its own MiXCR run on the 5' RACE reads, TCRdb lists one record per CDR3 protein. The sample consists of about 8,100 distinct CDR3 sequences, over 9.5% of them appearing once. The time point here: sample taken at primary tumor resection. The donor group consisted of 72 patients who had untreated, early-stage non-small cell lung cancer. This receptor was identified in a male donor with early-stage non-small cell lung cancer. This sample comprised lung tumor tissue, obtained at surgery. The chain is built from TRBV20-1 and TRBJ1-5; 10 bases are a match to TRBD1. Written as DNA, the CDR3 is TGCAGTGCTAGTCGACAGGGGGCCCTTAGCAATCAGCCCCAGCATTTT. Protein sequence: CSASRQGALSNQPQHF.